The clone carrying this T cell receptor (beta chain) was observed a few times. The data stem from a study of blood T cell repertoires in COVID-19. As for the study in general: Italy, Spain and the United States were the sources of the convalescent and acute COVID-19 samples. In each case, the material was cDNA or gDNA derived from T cells, B-cell-depleted T cells, or PBMCs.

The CDR3 runs to 13 residues. Trimming left V 5 bases short and J 0 bases short, with 8 bases between. In germline, CDR1 is SNHLY, CDR2 FYNNEI. In the authors' workflow: It was from reference gene primer amplification that nucleated cell counts were estimated. Method: immunoSEQ multiplex PCR; TCRdb's copy keeps in-frame clones and lacks some. For V, J and clone size, that table is used; D and trimming come from the DNA. The sample lists fewer than 350,000 clones, just over 90% occurring once. Participant-reported clinical history was the basis for cohort assignment. The source of this sequence is a woman aged 35 to 49 with acute COVID-19. The sample consisted of PBMCs or T cells enriched from blood (not recorded which). V usage is TRBV2 and J usage is TRBJ2-7; the D gene is possibly TRBD2 (5 bases). Here the CDR3 reads CASSPGISYEQYF. Here the CDR3 DNA reads TGTGCCAGCAGTCCCGGGATCTCCTACGAGCAGTACTTC.